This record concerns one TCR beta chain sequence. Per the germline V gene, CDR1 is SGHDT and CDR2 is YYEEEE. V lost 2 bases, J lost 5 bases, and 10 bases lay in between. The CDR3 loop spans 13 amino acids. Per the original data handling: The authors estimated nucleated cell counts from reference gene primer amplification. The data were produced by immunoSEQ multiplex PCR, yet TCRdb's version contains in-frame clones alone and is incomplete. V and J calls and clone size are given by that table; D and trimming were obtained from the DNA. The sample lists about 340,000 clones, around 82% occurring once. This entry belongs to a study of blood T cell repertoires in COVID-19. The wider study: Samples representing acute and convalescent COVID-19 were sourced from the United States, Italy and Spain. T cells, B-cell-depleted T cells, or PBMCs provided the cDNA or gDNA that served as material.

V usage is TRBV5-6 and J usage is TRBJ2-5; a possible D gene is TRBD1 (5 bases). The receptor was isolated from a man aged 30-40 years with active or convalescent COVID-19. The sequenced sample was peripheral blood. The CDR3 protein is CASSLRQMETQYF. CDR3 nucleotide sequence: TGTGCCAGCAGCTTAAGACAGATGGAGACCCAGTACTTC. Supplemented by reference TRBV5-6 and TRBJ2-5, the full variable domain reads DAGVTQSPTHLIKTRGQQVTLRCSPKSGHDTVSWYQQALGQGPQFIFQYYEEEERQRGNFPDRFSGHQFPNYSSELNVNALLLGDSALYLCASSLRQMETQYFGPGTRLLVL.